The text below deals with one T cell receptor (beta chain). The antigen is unknown. This entry comes from a study of beta chain features in type 1 diabetes. Whole-study context: Across all samples, over 85 million sorted cells were examined.

Broader study findings: Shortening of TCRB CDR3s, moderate but significant, appeared in all four CD4+ subsets of Type 1 diabetes patients. Possibly, sequencing cDNA over-represented cells that had high TCR expression levels.

The whole isolated RNA underwent reverse transcription, so sequencing captured expressed TCRB transcripts. Using immunoSEQ multiplex PCR, the repertoire was profiled, and TCRdb retains in-frame clones only, with some absent. Seen here are 250,000 to 350,000 clones, less than 15% observed once, and the top ten hold approximately 7%. The CDR3 contains 14 residues. CDR1 MNHNY and CDR2 SVGAGI come from the germline V gene (reference sequence). V trimming: 7 bases; J trimming: 6 bases; junction bases outside the gene matches: 11. Sorting produced populations that all topped 95% purity. The sample comprised central memory CD4+ T cells from blood. The sequence came from a man younger than 40 in good health. The chain carries TRBV6-6 and TRBJ1-1; 7 bases agree with TRBD1. CDR3 amino acids: CASTQIRGKAEAFF. Here the CDR3 DNA reads TGTGCCAGCACCCAGATCAGGGGGAAGGCTGAAGCTTTCTTT.